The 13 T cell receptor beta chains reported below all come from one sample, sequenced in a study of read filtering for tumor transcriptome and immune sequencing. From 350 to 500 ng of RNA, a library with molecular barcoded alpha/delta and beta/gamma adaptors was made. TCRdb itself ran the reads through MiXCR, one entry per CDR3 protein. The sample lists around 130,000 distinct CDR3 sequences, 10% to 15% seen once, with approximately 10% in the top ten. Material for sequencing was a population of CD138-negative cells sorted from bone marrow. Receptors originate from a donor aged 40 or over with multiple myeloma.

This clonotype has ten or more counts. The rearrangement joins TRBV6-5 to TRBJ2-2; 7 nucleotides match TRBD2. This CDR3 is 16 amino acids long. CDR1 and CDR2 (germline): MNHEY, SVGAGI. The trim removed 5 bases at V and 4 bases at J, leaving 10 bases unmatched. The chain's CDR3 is CASSLLAGSGTGELFF. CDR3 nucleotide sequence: TGTGCCAGCAGTCTCTTAGCGGGTTCGGGCACCGGGGAGCTGTTTTTT.

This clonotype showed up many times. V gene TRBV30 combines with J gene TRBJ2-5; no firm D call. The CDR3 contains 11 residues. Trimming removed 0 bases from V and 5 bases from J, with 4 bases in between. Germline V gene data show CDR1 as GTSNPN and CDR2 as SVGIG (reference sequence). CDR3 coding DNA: TGTGCCTGGAGTGTGAGCGAGACCCAGTACTTC. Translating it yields CAWSVSETQYF.

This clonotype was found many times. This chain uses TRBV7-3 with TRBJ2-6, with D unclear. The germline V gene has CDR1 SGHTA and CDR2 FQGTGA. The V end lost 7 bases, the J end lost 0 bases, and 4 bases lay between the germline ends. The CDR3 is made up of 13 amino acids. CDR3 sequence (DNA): TGTGCCAGCAAGGCCTCTGGGGCCAACGTCCTGACTTTC. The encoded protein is CASKASGANVLTF.

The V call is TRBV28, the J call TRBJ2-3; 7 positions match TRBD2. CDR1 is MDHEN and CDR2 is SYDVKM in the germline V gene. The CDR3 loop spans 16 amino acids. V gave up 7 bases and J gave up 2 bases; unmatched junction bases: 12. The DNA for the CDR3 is TGTGCCAGCACGGGGGGTGCTAGCCGGTCCACAGATACGCAGTATTTT. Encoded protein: CASTGGASRSTDTQYF. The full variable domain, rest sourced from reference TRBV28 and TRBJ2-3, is DVKVTQSSRYLVKRTGEKVFLECVQDMDHENMFWYRQDPGLGLRLIYFSYDVKMKEKGDIPEGYSVSREKKERFSLILESASTNQTSMYLCASTGGASRSTDTQYFGPGTRLTVL.

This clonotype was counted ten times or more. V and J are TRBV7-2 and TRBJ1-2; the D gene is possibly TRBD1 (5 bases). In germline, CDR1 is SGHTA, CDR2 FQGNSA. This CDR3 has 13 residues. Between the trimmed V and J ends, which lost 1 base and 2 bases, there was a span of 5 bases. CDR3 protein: CASSLGTNYGYTF. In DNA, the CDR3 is TGTGCCAGCAGCTTAGGGACAAACTATGGCTACACCTTC. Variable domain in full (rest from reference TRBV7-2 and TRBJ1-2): GAGVSQSPSNKVTEKGKDVELRCDPISGHTALYWYRQSLGQGLEFLIYFQGNSAPDKSGLPSDRFSAERTGGSVSTLTIQRTQQEDSAVYLCASSLGTNYGYTFGSGTRLTVV.

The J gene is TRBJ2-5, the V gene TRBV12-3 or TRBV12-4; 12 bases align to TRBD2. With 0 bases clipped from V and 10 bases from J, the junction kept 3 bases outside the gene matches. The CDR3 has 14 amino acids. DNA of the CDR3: TGTGCCAGCAGTTTAGCGCGGACTAGCGGGATCCAGTACTTC. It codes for CASSLARTSGIQYF.

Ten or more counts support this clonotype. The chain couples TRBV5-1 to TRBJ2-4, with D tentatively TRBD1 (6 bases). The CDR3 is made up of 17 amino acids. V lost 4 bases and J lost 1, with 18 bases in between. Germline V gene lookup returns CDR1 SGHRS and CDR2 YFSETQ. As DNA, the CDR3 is TGCGCCAGCAGCCCATCTGGGGCCCAGGGGGCCAAAAACATTCAGTACTTC. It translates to CASSPSGAQGAKNIQYF.

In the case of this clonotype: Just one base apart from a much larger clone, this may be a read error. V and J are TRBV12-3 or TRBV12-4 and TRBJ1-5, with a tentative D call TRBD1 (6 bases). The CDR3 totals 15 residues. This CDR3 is CVSSLVSRGGQPQHF. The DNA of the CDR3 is TGTGTCAGCAGTTTAGTGTCCAGGGGAGGTCAGCCCCAGCATTTT.

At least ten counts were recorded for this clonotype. This chain's CDR3 is CASSQGRDTEAFF. The CDR3 bases are TGTGCCAGCTCACAGGGGAGGGACACTGAAGCTTTCTTT. The rearrangement joins TRBV3-1 to TRBJ1-1, with 7 bases aligning to TRBD1. This CDR3 contains 13 residues. CDR1 and CDR2 from the germline V gene are LGHDT and YNNKEL (reference sequence). Germline trimming cut 8 bases from V and 3 bases from J; bases unmatched to any gene: 6.

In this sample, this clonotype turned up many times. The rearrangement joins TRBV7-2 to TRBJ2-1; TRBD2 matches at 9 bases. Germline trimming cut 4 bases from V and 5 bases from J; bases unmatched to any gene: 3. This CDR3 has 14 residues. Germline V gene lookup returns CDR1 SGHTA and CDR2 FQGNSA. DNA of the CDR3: TGTGCCAGCAGCTCACTAGCGGGCAACAATGAGCAGTTCTTC. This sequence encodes CASSSLAGNNEQFF.

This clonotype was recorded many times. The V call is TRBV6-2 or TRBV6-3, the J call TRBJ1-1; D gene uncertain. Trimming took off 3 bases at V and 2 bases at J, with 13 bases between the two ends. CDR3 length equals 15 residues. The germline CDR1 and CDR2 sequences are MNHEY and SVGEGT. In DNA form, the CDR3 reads TGTGCCAGCAGTTATAGTCTTGGCAGCAACACTGAAGCTTTCTTT. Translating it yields CASSYSLGSNTEAFF.

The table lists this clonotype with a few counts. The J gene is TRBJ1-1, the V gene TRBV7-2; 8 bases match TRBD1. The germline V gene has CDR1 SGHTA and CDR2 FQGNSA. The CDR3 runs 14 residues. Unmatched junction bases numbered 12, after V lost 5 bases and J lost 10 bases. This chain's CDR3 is CASSPSRDRRVAFF. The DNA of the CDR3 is TGTGCCAGCAGCCCGTCCCGGGACAGGCGCGTAGCTTTCTTT.

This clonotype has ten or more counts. The CDR3 here is CTIENTEAFF. Written as DNA, the CDR3 is TGCACGATTGAGAACACTGAAGCTTTCTTT. The V and J genes are TRBV29-1 and TRBJ1-1; D remains unclear. The length of the CDR3 is 10 residues. The germline V gene encodes CDR1 SQVTM and CDR2 ANQGSEA.